This T cell receptor beta chain was sequenced in a study of blood T cell repertoires in COVID-19. Turning to the study itself: The United States, Italy and Spain supplied acute and convalescent COVID-19 samples.

The authors' processing: The assay estimated nucleated cells by amplifying reference gene primers. Sequencing used immunoSEQ multiplex PCR; TCRdb keeps in-frame clones, though not all of them. The V and J calls and clone size were taken over from that table, and D and trimming were inferred from the DNA. The table lists approximately 91,000 clones, 70% to 90% of them singletons, with approximately 4.5% in the top ten. Trimming at V came to 5 bases and at J to 3 bases, leaving 8 bases not matched to a gene. Germline CDR1 reads SGHNT; CDR2 reads YENEEA. The CDR3 is made up of 16 amino acids. The TCR originated in a man in his 70s with acute or convalescent COVID-19. This rearrangement joins TRBV11-3 to TRBJ2-5; 11 nucleotides match TRBD1. Sequencing was performed on peripheral blood. The CDR3 coding sequence is TGTGCCAGCAGCAGACGGACAGGGGGCGCGGAAGAGACCCAGTACTTC. Translating gives CASSRRTGGAEETQYF.